This T cell receptor beta chain was profiled in a study of a mutant IDH1 vaccine in newly diagnosed glioma. Study-level background: Sex distribution of treated patients was roughly 62% male and about 38% female; mean age was around 40 years. Antecedent treatment encompassed radiotherapy, temozolomide, or their combination; the majority received both.

Overall study results and limits: Detectable vaccine-induced immune responses arose in 93.3% of patients.

Clones were read by immunoSEQ multiplex PCR, and TCRdb kept only the in-frame ones, dropping some. The sample lists fewer than 45,000 clones, roughly 92% occurring once. As for time point: baseline, week 1 (first vaccination visit). The treatment: pre-vaccination baseline after standard-of-care therapy. The CDR3 length is 15 residues. Trimming cost V 2 bases and J 2 bases, with 8 bases left between them. CDR1 and CDR2 from the germline V gene are SGHTS and YDEGEE. Of note for this clone: Its antigen is as yet unknown.

Sequencing was performed on PBMCs, taken from a glioma patient treated with radiotherapy, temozolomide or both. This clonotype was sampled from a man between 18 and 29 years old with glioma. The rearrangement uses TRBV5-8 and TRBJ2-6; weak D call: TRBD1 (6 bases). CDR3 loop: CASSFTGTGANVLTF. The CDR3, as DNA: TGTGCCAGCAGCTTTACAGGGACTGGGGCCAACGTCCTGACTTTC.